This entry is about one TCR beta chain. Its target is not known. These data originate in a study of cytomegalovirus exposure and HLA in healthy donors. Study-level points and caveats: TCR beta sequences reportedly predicted most subjects' HLA-A and HLA-B alleles accurately.

The PCR employed 60 Vbeta primers together with 13 Jbeta primers. Here immunoSEQ multiplex PCR was the method, and the copy in TCRdb shows in-frame clones only, minus some. Altogether more than 80,000 clones are present, approximately 86% being singletons, with the ten largest covering about 8.6%. The receptor's source is a man aged 30 to 39 in good health and CMV-seropositive. Sequencing used PBMCs.

The CDR3 region has the DNA TGTGCCAGCAGCCAAGTAAATTACAATGAGCAGTTCTTC. It encodes CASSQVNYNEQFF. The chain joins TRBV4-2 to TRBJ2-1; D ambiguous. CDR1 LGHNA and CDR2 YNFKEQ come from the germline V gene. The CDR3 consists of 13 residues. V dropped 1 base and J dropped 4 bases, with 5 bases sitting between them.